The 17 T cell receptor beta chains in this list originate from one sample, sequenced in a study of spatial heterogeneity in lung cancer. The study, taken as a whole, reports: Counts that tracked tumor mutation counts were those of expanded intratumoral alpha and beta TCRs.

For these receptors, no antigen is known. From the 5' RACE reads, TCRdb called clonotypes with MiXCR, one entry per CDR3 protein. The sample yields thousands of distinct CDR3 sequences, around 12% seen once. Described time point: sample taken at primary tumor resection. This material consisted of lung tumor tissue, taken at surgery. These receptors were obtained from a male donor with early-stage non-small cell lung cancer.

The chain combines TRBV6-5 with TRBJ2-2; 12 nucleotides align to TRBD2. Losses at the gene ends were 2 bases for V and 9 bases for J; bases not matched to a gene: 7. CDR1 MNHEY and CDR2 SVGAGI come from the germline V gene. This CDR3 has 16 amino acids. CDR3 protein: CASSYPSGGAIRELFF. The CDR3 coding sequence is TGTGCCAGCAGTTACCCTAGCGGGGGGGCCATTAGGGAGCTGTTTTTT.

This chain joins TRBV12-3 or TRBV12-4 and TRBJ2-1; D might be TRBD2 (5 bases). Trimming removed 7 bases from V and 2 bases from J, with 9 bases in between. The CDR3 is made up of 13 amino acids. DNA for the CDR3: TGTGCCAGCACCCCCGGGGCCTACAATGAGCAGTTCTTC. Protein: CASTPGAYNEQFF.

In its sample, this clonotype ranks as medium-sized (0.01 to 0.1%). The J gene is TRBJ1-2, the V gene TRBV28; no definite D call. The CDR3 contains 11 residues. Germline values: CDR1 MDHEN, CDR2 SYDVKM. V was trimmed by 6 bases and J by 4 bases, leaving 6 bases between them. Here the CDR3 DNA reads TGTGCCAGCAGGTCCTCCTATGGCTACACCTTC. It yields the protein CASRSSYGYTF.

The V call is TRBV10-3, the J call TRBJ1-1, with D possibly matching TRBD1 (6 bases). V lost 2 bases and J lost 7, with 8 bases in between. The CDR3 contains 12 residues. Germline V CDR1 and CDR2: ENHRY, SYGVKD. The DNA for the CDR3 is TGTGCCATCAGTGAGGCGGACAGTGAAGCTTTCTTT. Amino acid sequence: CAISEADSEAFF.

The chain employs TRBV19 and TRBJ2-6; D gene ambiguous. This CDR3 is built from 15 residues. Germline V CDR1 and CDR2: LNHDA, SQIVND (reference sequence). Trimming pared 5 bases from V and 0 bases from J, leaving 8 bases between. In DNA, the CDR3 is TGTGCCAGTAGTTCCATTTCCTCTGGGGCCAACGTCCTGACTTTC. It specifies CASSSISSGANVLTF.

This chain links TRBV6-5 with TRBJ2-6; D perhaps matches TRBD1 (5 bases). The ends were cut back, 2 bases at V and 0 bases at J, with 17 bases in the middle. The CDR3 spans 19 residues. Germline lookup yields CDR1 MNHEY and CDR2 SVGAGI. The DNA of the CDR3 is TGTGCCAGCAGTTACGGGGCAGGTTTTACCACCTCTGGGGCCAACGTCCTGACTTTC. This encodes CASSYGAGFTTSGANVLTF.

Relative to its sample, this clonotype is medium-sized. This chain links TRBV2 with TRBJ2-7; D gene ambiguous. Germline values: CDR1 SNHLY, CDR2 FYNNEI. This CDR3 is 10 amino acids long. Trimming removed 7 bases at V and 3 bases at J, with 4 bases between. The CDR3 nucleotides read TGTGCCAGCATGGACTACGAGCAGTACTTC. It encodes CASMDYEQYF.

The chain links TRBV5-4 to TRBJ2-5; 8 bases are shared with TRBD2. CDR1 and CDR2 from the germline V gene are SGHNT and YYREEE (reference sequence). This CDR3 comprises 15 residues. Trimming took 0 bases from V and 2 from J; bases not matched to a gene: 3. CDR3: CASSLVVAGQETQYF. As DNA, the CDR3 is TGTGCCAGCAGCTTGGTGGTAGCGGGGCAAGAGACCCAGTACTTC.

In this sample, this clonotype turned up a few times. This chain uses TRBV7-2 with TRBJ1-2; D remains unclear. The germline CDR1 and CDR2 sequences are SGHTA and FQGNSA. Trimming left V 4 bases short and J 3 bases short, with 6 bases between. This CDR3 is built from 12 residues. CDR3 nucleotides: TGTGCCAGCAGCTACGGTGACTATGGCTACACCTTC. Its translation: CASSYGDYGYTF.

This clonotype was detected ten times or more. V usage is TRBV5-1 and J usage is TRBJ2-3; 12 bases align to TRBD2. The germline V gene encodes CDR1 SGHRS and CDR2 YFSETQ. The V gene end was trimmed by 0 bases and the J gene end by 6 bases; junction bases not matched to a gene: 2. This CDR3 contains 15 residues. The CDR3 DNA follows: TGCGCCAGCAGCTTGGTACTAGCGGGAGGTGATACGCAGTATTTT. This encodes CASSLVLAGGDTQYF.

The chain is built from TRBV5-4 and TRBJ2-1; 7 bases map to TRBD1. The CDR3 sequence is 14 residues long. Germline V gene data show CDR1 as SGHNT and CDR2 as YYREEE (reference sequence). V shed 5 bases, J shed 3 bases, and the junction held 5 bases outside the gene matches. CDR3 residues: CASSTRQGYNEQFF. The CDR3 bases are TGTGCCAGCAGTACCAGACAGGGCTACAATGAGCAGTTCTTC.

This chain uses TRBV20-1 with TRBJ1-2; 8 bases map to TRBD1. The V segment lost 5 bases and the J segment 7 bases; nucleotides outside the gene matches: 12. This CDR3 is 14 amino acids long. Looked up from germline, CDR1 is DFQATT and CDR2 is SNEGSKA (reference sequence). The CDR3 spells CSAHSSGGASGYTF. The CDR3 DNA is TGCAGTGCTCACTCTTCAGGGGGCGCGAGTGGCTACACCTTC.

This clonotype counts as medium-sized. The chain uses TRBV9 and TRBJ2-7; perhaps TRBD1 as D (5 bases). From germline, CDR1 is SGDLS and CDR2 YYNGEE. This CDR3 is built from 13 residues. Trimming cost V 0 bases and J 5 bases, with 9 bases left between them. In DNA, the CDR3 is TGTGCCAGCAGCGTAGCTCCAGGGAACGAGCAGTACTTC. Protein sequence: CASSVAPGNEQYF.

This clonotype has more than one count but fewer than ten. V is TRBV21-1 and J is TRBJ2-7; no DNA check was done on the table's D call, TRBD2. TRBV21-1 is reported as a pseudogene. This CDR3 spans 18 amino acids. The CDR3 protein is CASSRTIPGLPVFYEQYV. The CDR3 coding sequence is TGTGCCAGCAGCCGTACTATTCCGGGACTCCCTGTCTTCTACGAGCAGTACGTC.

Within the sample, this clonotype is large. The chain couples TRBV4-3 to TRBJ2-3; D perhaps matches TRBD2 (7 bases). V lost 2 bases and J lost 6, with 9 bases in between. CDR3 length: 13 residues. CDR1 is LGHNA and CDR2 is YSLEER in the germline V gene. The CDR3, as DNA: TGCGCCAGCAGCCAACGGGGGGCGGATACGCAGTATTTT. It specifies CASSQRGADTQYF.

This clonotype showed up just once. A single base separates this from a much larger clone, so it may be a read error. The rearrangement uses TRBV9 and TRBJ2-3; 8 bases line up with TRBD2. The V and J ends lost 0 bases and 1 base, in that order; junction bases with no gene match: 1. The germline CDR1 and CDR2 sequences are SGDLS and YYNGEE. The CDR3 covers 15 residues. The CDR3 nucleotides are TGTGCCAGCAGCGTAGAGACTAGCGGCACAGATACGCAGTATTTT. This codes for CASSVETSGTDTQYF.

The table lists this clonotype with a few counts. The rearrangement uses TRBV10-3 and TRBJ2-5; 7 bases match TRBD1. CDR1 and CDR2 from the germline V gene are ENHRY and SYGVKD. The CDR3 is made up of 16 amino acids. V was pared by 2 bases and J by 3 bases, with 9 bases of the junction left unmatched. CDR3 DNA sequence: TGTGCCATCAGTGAGGGGGAAGGGACAGCTAAAGAGACCCAGTACTTC. It codes for CAISEGEGTAKETQYF.